Below, one T cell receptor (beta chain) is given with its context. The antigen is unknown. This entry belongs to a study of T cells in localized non-small cell lung cancer. Sequencing used immunoSEQ multiplex PCR; TCRdb keeps in-frame clones, though not all of them. The sample has some 64,000 clones, 81% seen once. The CDR3 totals 14 residues. The V gene's germline CDR1 is MDHEN and CDR2 SYDVKM. V lost 8 bases and J 4 bases, leaving 17 bases between the germline ends. General study points: A median of approximately 50 of the top 100 tumor clones appeared in adjacent lung, which was paired and uninvolved. Higher blood T cell density tracked longer overall survival.

Sequenced here: PBMCs, sampled before any cancer treatment. This receptor was obtained from a man between 40 and 70 years old with stage II lung adenocarcinoma. This chain connects TRBV28 to TRBJ1-2, with a weak D call TRBD1 (6 bases). This CDR3 is CASLDRTDLYGYTF. CDR3 nucleotide sequence: TGTGCCAGCCTAGATCGGACAGACCTCTATGGCTACACCTTC.